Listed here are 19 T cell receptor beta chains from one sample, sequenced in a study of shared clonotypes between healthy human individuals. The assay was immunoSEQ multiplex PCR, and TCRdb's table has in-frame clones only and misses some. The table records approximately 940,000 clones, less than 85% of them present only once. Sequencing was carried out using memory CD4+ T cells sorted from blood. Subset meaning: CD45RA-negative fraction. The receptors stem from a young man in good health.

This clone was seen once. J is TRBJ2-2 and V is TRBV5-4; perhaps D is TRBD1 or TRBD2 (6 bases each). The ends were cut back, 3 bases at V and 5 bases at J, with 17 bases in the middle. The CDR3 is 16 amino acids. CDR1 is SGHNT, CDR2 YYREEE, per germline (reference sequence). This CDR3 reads CASSSGAKSGTGELFF. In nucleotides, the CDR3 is TGTGCCAGCAGCTCGGGGGCCAAAAGCGGGACCGGGGAGCTGTTTTTT.

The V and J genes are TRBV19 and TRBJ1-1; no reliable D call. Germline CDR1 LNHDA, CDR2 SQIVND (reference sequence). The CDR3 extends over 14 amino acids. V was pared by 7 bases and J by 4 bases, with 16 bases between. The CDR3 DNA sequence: TGTGCCAGTACCGAAAGAGGGCTGACCACTGAAGCTTTCTTT. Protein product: CASTERGLTTEAFF.

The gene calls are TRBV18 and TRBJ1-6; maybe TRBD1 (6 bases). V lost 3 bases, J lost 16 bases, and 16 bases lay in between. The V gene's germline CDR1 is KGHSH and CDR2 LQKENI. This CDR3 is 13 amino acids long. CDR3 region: CASSPDAGARLHF. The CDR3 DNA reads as TGTGCCAGCTCACCCGATGCAGGGGCCCGACTCCACTTT.

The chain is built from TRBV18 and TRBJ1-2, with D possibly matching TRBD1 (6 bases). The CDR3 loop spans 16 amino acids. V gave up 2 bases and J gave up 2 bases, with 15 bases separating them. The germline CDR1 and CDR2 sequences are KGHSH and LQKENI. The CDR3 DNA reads TGTGCCAGCTCACCATTATTTGAAGGGGGAAACTATGGCTACACCTTC. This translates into CASSPLFEGGNYGYTF. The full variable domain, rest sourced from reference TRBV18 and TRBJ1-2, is NAGVMQNPRHLVRRRGQEARLRCSPMKGHSHVYWYRQLPEEGLKFMVYLQKENIIDESGMPKERFSAEFPKEGPSILRIQQVVRGDSAAYFCASSPLFEGGNYGYTFGSGTRLTVV.

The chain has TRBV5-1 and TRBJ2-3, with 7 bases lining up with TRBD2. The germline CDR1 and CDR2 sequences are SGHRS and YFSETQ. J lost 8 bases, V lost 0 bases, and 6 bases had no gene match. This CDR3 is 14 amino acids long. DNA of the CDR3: TGCGCCAGCAGCTTGGCTGCGGGAGCGATTACGCAGTATTTT. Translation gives CASSLAAGAITQYF.

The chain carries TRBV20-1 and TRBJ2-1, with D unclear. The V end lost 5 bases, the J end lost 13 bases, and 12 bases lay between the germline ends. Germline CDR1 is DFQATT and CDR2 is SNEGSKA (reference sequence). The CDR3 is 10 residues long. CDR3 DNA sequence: TGCAGTGCTTCAGACAATTTACAGTTCTTC. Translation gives CSASDNLQFF.

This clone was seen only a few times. The CDR3 here is CAISETRSNTGELFF. In DNA, the CDR3 is TGTGCCATCAGTGAGACGCGGAGCAACACCGGGGAGCTGTTTTTT. The chain joins TRBV10-3 to TRBJ2-2; D unclear. Trimming shortened V by 2 bases and J by 2 bases, and 9 bases separated the two germline ends. This CDR3 is built from 15 residues. Looked up from germline, CDR1 is ENHRY and CDR2 is SYGVKD.

The CDR3 region is CASSSGATMTDNYGYTF. Written as DNA, the CDR3 is TGTGCCAGCAGTTCGGGAGCTACTATGACTGATAACTATGGCTACACCTTC. V and J are TRBV28 and TRBJ1-2; D not certain. Germline V gene lookup returns CDR1 MDHEN and CDR2 SYDVKM. V gave up 4 bases and J gave up 1 base, with 19 bases separating them. CDR3 length equals 17 residues.

The chain's CDR3 is CASSPIGTSTYEQYF. In DNA, the CDR3 is TGTGCCAGCTCCCCCATAGGCACCAGCACCTACGAGCAGTACTTC. J is TRBJ2-7 and V is TRBV18, with D unresolved. V was clipped by 6 bases and J by 2 bases, with 17 bases between them. The CDR3 loop spans 15 amino acids. Germline V CDR1 and CDR2: KGHSH, LQKENI.

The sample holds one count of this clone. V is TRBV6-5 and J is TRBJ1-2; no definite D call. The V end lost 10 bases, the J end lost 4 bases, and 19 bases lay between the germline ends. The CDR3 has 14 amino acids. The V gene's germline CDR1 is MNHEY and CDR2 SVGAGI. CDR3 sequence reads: CATSGQVGRYGYTF. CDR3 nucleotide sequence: TGTGCCACCTCCGGGCAGGTTGGTCGCTATGGCTACACCTTC.

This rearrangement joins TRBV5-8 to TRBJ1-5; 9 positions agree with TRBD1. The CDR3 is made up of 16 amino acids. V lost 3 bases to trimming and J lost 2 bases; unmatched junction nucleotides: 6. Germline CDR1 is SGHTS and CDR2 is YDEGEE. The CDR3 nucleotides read TGTGCCAGCAGCTCCGGACAGGGGATTGGCAATCAGCCCCAGCATTTT. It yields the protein CASSSGQGIGNQPQHF.

The CDR3 spells CASSPRLNTEAFF. The DNA for the CDR3 is TGTGCCAGTAGCCCTAGGTTGAACACTGAAGCTTTCTTT. The chain recombines TRBV19 with TRBJ1-1; D not certain. This CDR3 spans 13 amino acids. The germline V gene has CDR1 LNHDA and CDR2 SQIVND (reference sequence). V was pared by 6 bases and J by 0 bases, with 8 bases between.

The CDR3 DNA follows: TGTGCCAGCAGCCAAGAAAGGGGCTCTGGAAACACCATATATTTT. This encodes CASSQERGSGNTIYF. V and J are TRBV14 and TRBJ1-3; tentative D call: TRBD1 (5 bases). Looked up from germline, CDR1 is SGHDN and CDR2 is FVKESK. Trimming took 0 bases from V and 0 from J, leaving 6 bases between them. CDR3 length: 15 residues. Combining the CDR3 with reference TRBV14 and TRBJ1-3 gives the whole variable domain EAGVTQFPSHSVIEKGQTVTLRCDPISGHDNLYWYRRVMGKEIKFLLHFVKESKQDESGMPNNRFLAERTGGTYSTLKVQPAELEDSGVYFCASSQERGSGNTIYFGEGSWLTVV.

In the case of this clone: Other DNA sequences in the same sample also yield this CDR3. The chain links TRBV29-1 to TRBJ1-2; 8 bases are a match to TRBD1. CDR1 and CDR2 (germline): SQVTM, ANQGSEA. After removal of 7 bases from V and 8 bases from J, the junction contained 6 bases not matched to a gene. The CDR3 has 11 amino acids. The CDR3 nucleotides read TGCAGCGCAGACAGGGGTTACGGCTACACCTTC. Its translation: CSADRGYGYTF. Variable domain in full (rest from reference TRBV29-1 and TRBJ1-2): SAVISQKPSRDICQRGTSLTIQCQVDSQVTMMFWYRQQPGQSLTLIATANQGSEATYESGFVIDKFPISRPNLTFSTLTVSNMSPEDSSIYLCSADRGYGYTFGSGTRLTVV.

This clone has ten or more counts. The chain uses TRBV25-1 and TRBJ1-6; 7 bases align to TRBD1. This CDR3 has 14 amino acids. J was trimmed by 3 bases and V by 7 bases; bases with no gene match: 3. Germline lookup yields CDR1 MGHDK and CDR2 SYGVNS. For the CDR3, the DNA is TGTGCCAGCACCCGGGACAGCTATAATTCACCCCTCCACTTT. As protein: CASTRDSYNSPLHF.

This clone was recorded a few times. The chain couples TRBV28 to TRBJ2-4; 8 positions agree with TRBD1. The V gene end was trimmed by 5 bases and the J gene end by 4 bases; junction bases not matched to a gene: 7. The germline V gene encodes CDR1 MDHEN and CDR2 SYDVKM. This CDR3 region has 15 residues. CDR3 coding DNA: TGTGCCAGCAGTATGGACGGACAGGGAAAAAACATTCAGTACTTC. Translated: CASSMDGQGKNIQYF. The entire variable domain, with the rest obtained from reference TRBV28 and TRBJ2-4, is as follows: DVKVTQSSRYLVKRTGEKVFLECVQDMDHENMFWYRQDPGLGLRLIYFSYDVKMKEKGDIPEGYSVSREKKERFSLILESASTNQTSMYLCASSMDGQGKNIQYFGAGTRLSVL.

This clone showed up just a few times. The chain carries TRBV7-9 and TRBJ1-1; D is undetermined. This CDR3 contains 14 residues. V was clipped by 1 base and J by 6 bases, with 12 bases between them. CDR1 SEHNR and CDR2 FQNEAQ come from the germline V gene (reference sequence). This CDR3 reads CASSLEQYNAEAFF. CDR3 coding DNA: TGTGCCAGCAGCTTAGAACAGTATAACGCTGAAGCTTTCTTT.

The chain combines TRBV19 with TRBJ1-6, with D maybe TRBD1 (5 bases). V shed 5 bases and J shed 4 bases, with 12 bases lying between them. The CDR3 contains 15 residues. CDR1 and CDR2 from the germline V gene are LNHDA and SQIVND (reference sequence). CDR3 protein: CASSLDGAYNSPLHF. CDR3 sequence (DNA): TGTGCCAGTAGTCTGGATGGGGCGTATAATTCACCCCTCCACTTT.

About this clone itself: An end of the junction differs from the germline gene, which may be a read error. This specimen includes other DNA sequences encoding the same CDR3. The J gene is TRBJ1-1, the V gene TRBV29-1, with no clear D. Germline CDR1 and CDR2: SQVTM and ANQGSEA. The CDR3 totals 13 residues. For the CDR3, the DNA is TGCAGCGTGCACGGTTTAGGGAACACCGAAGCTTTCTTT. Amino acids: CSVHGLGNTEAFF. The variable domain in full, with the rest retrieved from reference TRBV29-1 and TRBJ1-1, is SAVISQKPSRDICQRGTSLTIQCQVDSQVTMMFWYRQQPGQSLTLIATANQGSEATYESGFVIDKFPISRPNLTFSTLTVSNMSPEDSSIYLCSVHGLGNTEAFFGQGTRLTVV.